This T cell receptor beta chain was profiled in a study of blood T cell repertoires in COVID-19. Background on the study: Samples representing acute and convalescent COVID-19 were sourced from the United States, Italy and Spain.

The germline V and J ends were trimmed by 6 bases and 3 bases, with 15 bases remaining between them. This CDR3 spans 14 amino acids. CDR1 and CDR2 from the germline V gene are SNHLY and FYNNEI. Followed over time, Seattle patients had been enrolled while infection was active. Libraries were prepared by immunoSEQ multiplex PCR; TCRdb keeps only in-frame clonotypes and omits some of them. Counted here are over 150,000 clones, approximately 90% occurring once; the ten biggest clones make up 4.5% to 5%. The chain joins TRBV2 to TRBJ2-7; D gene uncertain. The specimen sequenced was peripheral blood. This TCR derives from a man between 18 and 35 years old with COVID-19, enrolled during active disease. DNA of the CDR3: TGTGCCAGCAGACCCTTGCGGAGTGGCTACGAGCAGTACTTC. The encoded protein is CASRPLRSGYEQYF.